This T cell receptor beta chain is drawn from a study of CD8 T cells in Susac syndrome. Random hexamers primed reverse transcription of about 0.45 to 1 ug RNA. TCRdb re-derived calls from the immunoSEQ multiplex PCR reads in MiXCR, one entry per CDR3 protein. The sample holds approximately 300,000 distinct CDR3 sequences, around 91% seen once. This sequence was found in a human donor with multiple sclerosis. Sequencing was performed on CD8+ T cells from PBMCs.

DNA of the CDR3: TGTGCCAGCAGCCCCACTTCCGGGACAGGGTGGGGTCAGCCCCAGCATTTT. Translated: CASSPTSGTGWGQPQHF. The chain links TRBV28 to TRBJ1-5; 9 positions agree with TRBD1. V trimming: 6 bases; J trimming: 6 bases; junction bases outside the gene matches: 15. This CDR3 region has 17 residues. Germline CDR1 is MDHEN and CDR2 is SYDVKM.